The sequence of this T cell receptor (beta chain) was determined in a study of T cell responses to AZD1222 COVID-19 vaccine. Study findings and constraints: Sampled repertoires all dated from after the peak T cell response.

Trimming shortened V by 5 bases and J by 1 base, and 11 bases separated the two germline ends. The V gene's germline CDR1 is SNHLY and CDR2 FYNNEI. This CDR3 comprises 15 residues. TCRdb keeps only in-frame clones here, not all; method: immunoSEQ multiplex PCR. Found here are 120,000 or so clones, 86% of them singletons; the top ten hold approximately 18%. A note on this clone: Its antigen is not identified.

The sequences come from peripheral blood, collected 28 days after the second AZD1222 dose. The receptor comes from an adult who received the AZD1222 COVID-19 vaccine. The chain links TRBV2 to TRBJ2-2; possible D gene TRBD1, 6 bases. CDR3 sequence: CASSRQEVNTGELFF. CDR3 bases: TGTGCCAGCAGTAGACAGGAGGTGAACACCGGGGAGCTGTTTTTT.